The 30 T cell receptor beta chains presented below share a single source sample, sequenced in a study of T cell repertoires in cytomegalovirus infection. A single record per CDR3 protein comes from TCRdb applying MiXCR to the reads. This table has approximately 390,000 distinct CDR3 sequences, about 35% appearing once. For these TCRs, the target antigens are not known. Sequencing was performed on cultured PBMCs, taken from culture after CMV antigen stimulation. The origin of the receptors is a human donor in good health (CMV status not recorded). Some clones in this sample may be carry-over from other donors' samples.

The genes are TRBV12-3 or TRBV12-4 and TRBJ1-5; 11 bases agree with TRBD1. V dropped 5 bases and J dropped 2; count of bases not matched to a gene: 5. This CDR3 has 16 residues. The CDR3 DNA follows: TGTGCCAGCAGTCCTGGACAGGGGGCTGGCAATCAGCCCCAGCATTTT. Its translation is CASSPGQGAGNQPQHF.

V usage is TRBV20-1 and J usage is TRBJ2-1; 10 bases are a match to TRBD1. Looked up from germline, CDR1 is DFQATT and CDR2 is SNEGSKA (reference sequence). Unmatched junction bases numbered 19, after V lost 2 bases and J lost 3 bases. The CDR3 runs to 20 residues. The CDR3 DNA follows: TGCAGTGCTAGAAATATTCCGGGACAGGGGCCTGAGGGCAGCTACAATGAGCAGTTCTTC. As protein: CSARNIPGQGPEGSYNEQFF.

This clonotype appeared a single time. CDR3 loop: CASSDPGRQETQYF. The DNA for the CDR3 is TGTGCCAGCAGCGACCCCGGACGTCAAGAGACCCAGTACTTC. The V and J genes are TRBV7-1 and TRBJ2-5; D remains ambiguous. TRBV7-1 is classed as an ORF, of uncertain function. The CDR3 extends over 14 amino acids. The V gene lost 5 bases and the J gene lost 2 bases, with 12 bases spanning the gap.

In this sample, this clonotype turned up a few times. The chain joins TRBV10-3 to TRBJ2-1; tentative D call: TRBD2 (5 bases). The CDR3 is made up of 15 amino acids. Between the trimmed V and J ends, which lost 10 bases and 0 bases, there was a span of 16 bases. Germline CDR1 ENHRY, CDR2 SYGVKD. CDR3 region: CATAAGSASYNEQFF. The DNA for the CDR3 is TGTGCCACAGCCGCCGGTAGCGCCTCCTACAATGAGCAGTTCTTC.

The V gene is TRBV19, the J gene TRBJ2-7; D possibly matches TRBD1 or TRBD2 (6 bases each). In germline, CDR1 is LNHDA, CDR2 SQIVND (reference sequence). The length of the CDR3 is 15 residues. Between the trimmed V and J ends, which lost 4 bases and 2 bases, there was a span of 15 bases. The CDR3 sequence is CASSTTGRFTYEQYF. The CDR3 region has the DNA TGTGCCAGTAGTACCACAGGGAGGTTTACCTACGAGCAGTACTTC.

The chain couples TRBV7-2 to TRBJ2-7; the D is unclear. From germline, CDR1 is SGHTA and CDR2 FQGNSA. V was clipped by 2 bases and J by 7 bases, with 12 bases between them. This CDR3 is built from 13 residues. CDR3 amino acids: CASSLKGLGEQYV. The CDR3 DNA follows: TGTGCCAGCAGCTTAAAGGGATTGGGAGAGCAGTACGTC.

The chain joins TRBV27 to TRBJ1-1, with unresolved D. This CDR3 has 13 amino acids. From germline, CDR1 is MNHEY and CDR2 SMNVEV (reference sequence). V gave up 5 bases and J gave up 0 bases, with 7 bases separating them. CDR3 DNA sequence: TGTGCCAGCAGTCCCCTATTGAACACTGAAGCTTTCTTT. It translates to CASSPLLNTEAFF.

The chain combines TRBV18 with TRBJ1-6; D gene unclear. V lost 5 bases and J 13 bases, leaving 24 bases between the germline ends. Germline CDR1 reads KGHSH; CDR2 reads LQKENI. The CDR3 consists of 16 residues. The CDR3 loop reads CASSEKRGGASTPLHF. Here the CDR3 DNA reads TGTGCCAGCTCAGAGAAACGTGGAGGCGCATCGACCCCCCTCCACTTT.

V usage is TRBV11-2 and J usage is TRBJ2-7; D remains ambiguous. V shed 1 base and J shed 2 bases, with 9 bases lying between them. The CDR3 spans 14 residues. Germline values: CDR1 SGHAT, CDR2 FQNNGV. CDR3 nucleotides: TGTGCCAGCAGCTTAGTTCCGACTCCCTACGAGCAGTACGTC. It yields the protein CASSLVPTPYEQYV.

In this sample, this clonotype turned up a few times. The chain has TRBV12-3 or TRBV12-4 and TRBJ2-2, with 9 nucleotides matching TRBD2. Germline trimming cut 6 bases from V and 4 bases from J; bases unmatched to any gene: 15. The CDR3 is made up of 18 amino acids. Here the CDR3 DNA reads TGTGCCAGCAGCTACACACCGATAGCGGGAGTAGTCACCGGGGAGCTGTTTTTT. This codes for CASSYTPIAGVVTGELFF.

V and J are TRBV28 and TRBJ1-2; D perhaps matches TRBD1 (6 bases). The CDR3 is made up of 15 amino acids. Germline V lookup: CDR1 MDHEN, CDR2 SYDVKM. The V gene lost 3 bases and the J gene lost 4 bases, with 15 bases spanning the gap. The CDR3 sequence: CASSLGLQGLYGYTF. The CDR3 nucleotides are TGTGCCAGCAGTTTGGGGTTACAGGGACTCTATGGCTACACCTTC.

This clonotype turned up a few times. This sequence joins TRBV20-1 and TRBJ2-1, with 11 positions matching TRBD2. The trim removed 0 bases at V and 6 bases at J, leaving 10 bases unmatched. Per germline, CDR1 DFQATT and CDR2 SNEGSKA (reference sequence). The CDR3 totals 17 residues. The CDR3 bases are TGCAGTGCTAGAGATTTTTCCTTAGCGGGAGGGCCCAATGAGCAGTTCTTC. Encoded protein: CSARDFSLAGGPNEQFF.

The table lists this clonotype with a few counts. V and J are TRBV2 and TRBJ2-6; D is unclear. From germline, CDR1 is SNHLY and CDR2 FYNNEI. The CDR3 runs 14 residues. Deletions cut 4 bases from V and 0 bases from J, with 4 bases between. The CDR3 nucleotides read TGTGCCAGCAGTGGGGACTCTGGGGCCAACGTCCTGACTTTC. Translating gives CASSGDSGANVLTF.

The J gene is TRBJ2-5, the V gene TRBV20-1; 14 nucleotides match TRBD2. This CDR3 is 16 amino acids long. In germline, CDR1 is DFQATT, CDR2 SNEGSKA (reference sequence). The V segment lost 6 bases and the J segment 4 bases; nucleotides outside the gene matches: 10. The CDR3 loop reads CSAQGLAGVGPETQYF. The CDR3 DNA sequence: TGCAGTGCCCAGGGACTAGCGGGAGTAGGTCCAGAGACCCAGTACTTC.

In its sample, this clonotype was seen a few times. The chain has TRBV18 and TRBJ2-5; D not resolved. CDR1 and CDR2 from the germline V gene are KGHSH and LQKENI. Trimming took off 3 bases at V and 3 bases at J, with 14 bases between the two ends. The CDR3 has 15 amino acids. The CDR3: CASSPNTPEKETQYF. CDR3 coding DNA: TGTGCCAGCTCACCTAATACCCCCGAAAAAGAGACCCAGTACTTC.

The CDR3 is CASSLDDEQFF. CDR3 coding DNA: TGTGCCAGCAGCTTAGATGATGAGCAGTTCTTC. The chain uses TRBV11-2 and TRBJ2-1; D gene uncertain. The CDR3 consists of 11 residues. V lost 0 bases and J 8 bases, leaving 2 bases between the germline ends. CDR1 is SGHAT, CDR2 FQNNGV, per germline.

The chain carries TRBV7-9 and TRBJ2-7, with D perhaps being TRBD1 or TRBD2 (5 bases each). The CDR3 is 14 amino acids. Trimming shortened V by 1 base and J by 3 bases, and 10 bases separated the two germline ends. Per germline, CDR1 SEHNR and CDR2 FQNEAQ (reference sequence). The CDR3 coding sequence is TGTGCCAGCAGCTTAGGAGGGGTCGACTACGAGCAGTACTTC. Protein product: CASSLGGVDYEQYF.

The J gene is TRBJ1-4, the V gene TRBV12-3 or TRBV12-4, with TRBD1 matching over 11 bases. This CDR3 has 19 amino acids. The V and J ends lost 0 bases and 5 bases, in that order; junction bases with no gene match: 11. As DNA, the CDR3 is TGTGCCAGCAGTTTAGCGCTAATAGGGACAGGGGGGCAGAATGAAAAACTGTTTTTT. It translates to CASSLALIGTGGQNEKLFF.

This chain joins TRBV7-2 and TRBJ2-1; 10 bases map to TRBD2. Germline CDR1 is SGHTA and CDR2 is FQGNSA. The V segment lost 1 base and the J segment 10 bases; nucleotides outside the gene matches: 10. The CDR3 runs 16 residues. The chain's CDR3 is CASSLVASGSGVEQFF. The CDR3 DNA reads as TGTGCCAGCAGCTTAGTGGCTAGCGGGAGTGGGGTAGAGCAGTTCTTC.

This clonotype appeared a few times. The chain employs TRBV12-3 or TRBV12-4 and TRBJ2-3, with D possibly being TRBD1 or TRBD2 (5 bases each). The CDR3 covers 13 residues. Trimming left V 9 bases short and J 2 bases short, with 12 bases between. The CDR3, as DNA: TGTGCCAGTTCCGGGACCACCACAGATACGCAGTATTTT. Translated: CASSGTTTDTQYF.

The rearrangement uses TRBV6-1 and TRBJ2-3; TRBD2 might be the D (6 bases). In germline, CDR1 is MNHNS, CDR2 SASEGT. The V and J ends lost 8 bases and 1 base respectively, with 19 bases between them. The CDR3 is 16 residues long. The CDR3 nucleotides are TGTGCCAGCTTCGTAGCGGTAGCGGTGCGCACAGATACGCAGTATTTT. It codes for CASFVAVAVRTDTQYF.

This clonotype was seen a single time. The rearrangement joins TRBV4-3 to TRBJ2-7; D is undetermined. V gave up 0 bases and J gave up 6 bases, with 15 bases separating them. The CDR3 has 15 amino acids. CDR1 and CDR2 (germline): LGHNA, YSLEER. The CDR3 DNA follows: TGCGCCAGCAGCCAAGAACCTACCCTCCTAAGCGAGCAGTACTTC. It yields the protein CASSQEPTLLSEQYF.

This clonotype was seen only a few times. Here the CDR3 reads CASSPVRLRSEQYF. CDR3 nucleotide sequence: TGTGCCAGCAGTCCCGTGCGACTACGCAGCGAGCAGTACTTC. The chain combines TRBV6-2 or TRBV6-3 with TRBJ2-7; D is perhaps TRBD2 (5 bases). Germline V gives CDR1 MNHEY, CDR2 SVGEGT. The CDR3 is made up of 14 amino acids. V lost 5 bases to trimming and J lost 6 bases, with 17 bases between them.

The table lists this clonotype with a few counts. V usage is TRBV11-2 and J usage is TRBJ2-1; 12 bases are a match to TRBD2. Germline V gives CDR1 SGHAT, CDR2 FQNNGV. The CDR3 is 18 amino acids. V shed 1 base and J 5 bases; nucleotides not matched to a gene: 9. The CDR3 coding sequence is TGTGCCAGCAGCTTAGTAGGGCTAGCGGGAGGGAACGACAATGAGCAGTTCTTC. Translating gives CASSLVGLAGGNDNEQFF.

There are many counts of this clonotype. The genes are TRBV20-1 and TRBJ1-2; D not certain. The CDR3 runs 13 residues. V was pared by 3 bases and J by 8 bases, with 16 bases between. The germline CDR1 and CDR2 sequences are DFQATT and SNEGSKA (reference sequence). CDR3 bases: TGCAGTGCTAGCCAGACTGACGGGAGCGGCTACACCTTC. It codes for CSASQTDGSGYTF.

V is TRBV28 and J is TRBJ2-3; 8 nucleotides align to TRBD2. Germline CDR1 is MDHEN and CDR2 is SYDVKM. The CDR3 is 16 residues long. V trimming: 2 bases; J trimming: 0 bases; junction bases outside the gene matches: 4. This CDR3 is CASSLIAGLSTDTQYF. The DNA for the CDR3 is TGTGCCAGCAGTTTAATAGCGGGACTTAGCACAGATACGCAGTATTTT.

This clonotype was seen a handful of times. J is TRBJ2-1 and V is TRBV7-8; the D is unclear. Germline V gene lookup returns CDR1 SGHVS and CDR2 FQNEAQ. The ends were cut back, 5 bases at V and 0 bases at J, with 11 bases in the middle. CDR3 length: 15 residues. The CDR3 sequence is CASSPHPSSYNEQFF. CDR3 sequence (DNA): TGTGCCAGCAGCCCACACCCTAGCTCCTACAATGAGCAGTTCTTC.

The gene calls are TRBV5-4 and TRBJ2-2; possible D gene TRBD2, 5 bases. The CDR3 is made up of 15 amino acids. V lost 2 bases, J lost 3 bases, and 11 bases lay in between. Germline V gives CDR1 SGHNT, CDR2 YYREEE (reference sequence). CDR3 amino acids: CASSFGEWDTGELFF. In DNA, the CDR3 is TGTGCCAGCAGCTTTGGGGAGTGGGACACCGGGGAGCTGTTTTTT.

This chain joins TRBV28 and TRBJ2-7; unclear D gene. Trimming removed 4 bases from V and 3 bases from J, with 4 bases in between. Germline CDR1 MDHEN, CDR2 SYDVKM. The CDR3 has 11 residues. The CDR3 nucleotides are TGTGCCAGCAGTTCGTTCTACGAGCAGTACTTC. Translating gives CASSSFYEQYF.

The rearrangement joins TRBV7-2 to TRBJ2-1; 10 nucleotides agree with TRBD1. The CDR3 length is 15 residues. The V gene's germline CDR1 is SGHTA and CDR2 FQGNSA. Germline trimming cut 5 bases from V and 2 bases from J; bases unmatched to any gene: 3. DNA of the CDR3: TGTGCCAGCAGCACGGACAGGGGGACCTACAATGAGCAGTTCTTC. Protein sequence: CASSTDRGTYNEQFF.